Below are 28 T cell receptor beta chains sequenced from a single sample in a study of early T cells in non-severe SARS-CoV-2 infection. MiXCR, applied by TCRdb to the 5' RACE reads, yields one record per CDR3 protein. The sample lists nearly 50,000 distinct CDR3 sequences, approximately 6% seen once, with 5.5% to 8% in the top ten. The material was whole blood, obtained at baseline. The receptor set was obtained from an adult who was a healthcare worker with PCR-confirmed SARS-CoV-2 infection or an uninfected control (not recorded which).

This clonotype was seen many times. The genes are TRBV29-1 and TRBJ2-7; 8 bases align to TRBD1. Trimming took 5 bases from V and 6 from J; bases not matched to a gene: 3. Germline CDR1 SQVTM, CDR2 ANQGSEA. The CDR3 is 11 amino acids. CDR3 sequence (DNA): TGCAGCGTTCAGGGGGCGGGCGAGCAGTACTTC. This translates into CSVQGAGEQYF.

The rearrangement links TRBV7-6 to TRBJ2-7, with 10 bases matching TRBD2. There are 16 residues in the CDR3. The V gene end was trimmed by 5 bases and the J gene end by 2 bases; junction bases not matched to a gene: 9. CDR1 and CDR2 (germline): SGHVS, FNYEAQ. The CDR3 nucleotides are TGTGCCAGCAGCCTTTATCTAGCGGGAGTCACCTACGAGCAGTACTTC. It translates to CASSLYLAGVTYEQYF.

This clonotype appeared many times. The chain has TRBV28 and TRBJ1-1; the D gene is possibly TRBD1 (6 bases). Trimming left V 5 bases short and J 9 bases short, with 16 bases between. Germline V CDR1 and CDR2: MDHEN, SYDVKM. This CDR3 region has 13 residues. The CDR3 nucleotides read TGTGCCAGCAGTACGCCCGGGGGGGGCAAAGCTTTCTTT. This codes for CASSTPGGGKAFF.

This clonotype has more than one count but fewer than ten. This chain uses TRBV20-1 with TRBJ2-7; 7 nucleotides align to TRBD1. V gave up 5 bases and J gave up 4 bases; unmatched junction bases: 8. Germline V gives CDR1 DFQATT, CDR2 SNEGSKA (reference sequence). The CDR3 has 13 residues. CDR3 DNA sequence: TGCAGTGCTGGGGAGACAGGGCGGTACGAGCAGTACTTC. Its protein is CSAGETGRYEQYF.

In its sample, this clonotype was seen many times. The chain joins TRBV12-3 or TRBV12-4 to TRBJ2-5; 11 positions agree with TRBD2. The CDR3 loop spans 16 amino acids. V lost 3 bases and J lost 3; bases outside the gene matches: 6. CDR3 bases: TGTGCCAGCAGTTTGGGGACTAGCGGCTTCAAAGAGACCCAGTACTTC. Its protein is CASSLGTSGFKETQYF.

This clonotype appeared a few times. The chain carries TRBV5-1 and TRBJ2-3; D is uncertain. Germline lookup yields CDR1 SGHRS and CDR2 YFSETQ. V shed 6 bases and J shed 4 bases, with 15 bases lying between them. This CDR3 contains 14 residues. CDR3 sequence: CASTPLGGADTQYF. The CDR3 DNA is TGCGCCAGCACCCCGCTAGGTGGGGCAGATACGCAGTATTTT.

This clonotype showed up just a few times. This chain connects TRBV29-1 to TRBJ2-5; tentatively, D is TRBD1 (6 bases). CDR1 and CDR2 (germline): SQVTM, ANQGSEA. The CDR3 loop spans 16 amino acids. Trimming left V 1 base short and J 3 bases short, with 18 bases between. This CDR3 reads CSVEGTGTRGKETQYF. The CDR3, as DNA: TGCAGCGTTGAAGGCACCGGGACAAGGGGTAAAGAGACCCAGTACTTC.

This clonotype appeared a few times. This chain connects TRBV27 to TRBJ1-6, with a tentative D call TRBD1 (6 bases). Germline V gene lookup returns CDR1 MNHEY and CDR2 SMNVEV (reference sequence). The CDR3 extends over 16 amino acids. V gave up 3 bases and J gave up 7 bases, with 16 bases separating them. The CDR3 loop is CASSFIPTGLNSPLHF. The CDR3, as DNA: TGTGCCAGCAGTTTCATCCCTACAGGGTTGAATTCACCCCTCCACTTT.

The sample holds many counts of this clonotype. The chain couples TRBV13 to TRBJ1-6; 7 bases fit TRBD1. Germline assignment: CDR1 PRHDT and CDR2 FYEKMQ (reference sequence). The ends lost 6 bases at V and 7 bases at J; junction bases unmatched: 6. The CDR3 consists of 14 residues. The CDR3 protein is CASRSPGQNSPLHF. The CDR3 DNA reads as TGTGCCAGCAGATCGCCGGGACAGAATTCACCCCTCCACTTT.

The table lists this clonotype with a few counts. The rearrangement uses TRBV7-2 and TRBJ2-7, with D possibly TRBD2 on 5 matching bases. V was clipped by 0 bases and J by 5 bases, with 11 bases between them. CDR1 is SGHTA, CDR2 FQGNSA, per germline. The CDR3 sequence is 14 residues long. Here the CDR3 reads CASSLALTGDEQYF. The CDR3, as DNA: TGTGCCAGCAGCTTAGCGCTTACCGGGGACGAGCAGTACTTC.

The sample holds many counts of this clonotype. V usage is TRBV7-2 and J usage is TRBJ2-3; 8 bases align to TRBD2. Trimming removed 4 bases from V and 2 bases from J; junction bases left unmatched: 14. The CDR3 totals 18 residues. Germline V gene lookup returns CDR1 SGHTA and CDR2 FQGNSA. This chain's CDR3 is CASSSIRWAGGNTDTQYF. The CDR3 region has the DNA TGTGCCAGCAGCTCGATACGGTGGGCGGGAGGTAACACAGATACGCAGTATTTT.

This clonotype was seen ten or more times. This chain joins TRBV15 and TRBJ2-3; TRBD2 aligns across 9 bases. CDR3 length equals 16 residues. Trimming at V came to 1 base and at J to 0 bases, leaving 2 bases not matched to a gene. From germline, CDR1 is LNHNV and CDR2 YYDKDF (reference sequence). CDR3 bases: TGTGCCACCAGCAGAGGAACTAGCGGGAGCACAGATACGCAGTATTTT. Translated, it gives CATSRGTSGSTDTQYF.

The rearrangement joins TRBV6-6 to TRBJ2-5; 11 bases fit TRBD2. Germline values: CDR1 MNHNY, CDR2 SVGAGI (reference sequence). The CDR3 covers 15 residues. V dropped 5 bases and J dropped 2; count of bases not matched to a gene: 4. The CDR3 DNA is TGTGCCAGCAGTCCACCTAGCGGGAGGCAAGAGACCCAGTACTTC. Translating gives CASSPPSGRQETQYF.

This clonotype was recorded at least ten times. The chain links TRBV20-1 to TRBJ1-2; 8 bases match TRBD1. The V gene's germline CDR1 is DFQATT and CDR2 SNEGSKA (reference sequence). V gave up 4 bases and J gave up 4 bases; unmatched junction bases: 11. This CDR3 has 15 amino acids. CDR3 in DNA: TGCAGTGCTACTAGTATCACAGGGGGGTCCTATGGCTACACCTTC. As protein: CSATSITGGSYGYTF.

Many counts were recorded for this clonotype. The chain uses TRBV7-3 and TRBJ2-2; TRBD1 matches at 8 bases. Trimming took 7 bases from V and 2 from J; bases not matched to a gene: 6. Germline V gene sequence: CDR1 SGHTA, CDR2 FQGTGA. The CDR3 covers 15 residues. The CDR3 DNA reads as TGTGCCAGCACCCGGGACAGGTCCAACACCGGGGAGCTGTTTTTT. It specifies CASTRDRSNTGELFF.

This sequence joins TRBV6-5 and TRBJ2-6, with no clear D. The CDR3 runs 18 residues. The germline V gene has CDR1 MNHEY and CDR2 SVGAGI. V was cut by 7 bases and J by 0 bases, with 19 bases left in between. CDR3: CASIAKTGRNSGANVLTF. The CDR3 coding sequence is TGTGCCAGCATCGCTAAGACCGGACGGAACTCTGGGGCCAACGTCCTGACTTTC.

This clonotype was seen many times. The chain is built from TRBV11-2 and TRBJ1-5, with D tentatively TRBD1 (6 bases). V was clipped by 5 bases and J by 4 bases, with 15 bases between them. The germline V gene has CDR1 SGHAT and CDR2 FQNNGV. CDR3 length equals 15 residues. The CDR3 reads CASSRAGARNQPQHF. The DNA of the CDR3 is TGTGCCAGCAGCCGGGCGGGGGCACGGAATCAGCCCCAGCATTTT.

This chain uses TRBV6-5 with TRBJ2-5; D not resolved. From germline, CDR1 is MNHEY and CDR2 SVGAGI. CDR3 size: 13 residues. V lost 2 bases, J lost 2 bases, and 6 bases lay in between. The CDR3 loop reads CASSYALQETQYF. For the CDR3, the DNA is TGTGCCAGCAGTTACGCCTTACAAGAGACCCAGTACTTC.

In this sample, this clonotype is large (0.1 to 1%). The rearrangement links TRBV18 to TRBJ2-3, with TRBD2 matching over 7 bases. Germline loops: CDR1 KGHSH, CDR2 LQKENI. Trimming at V came to 3 bases and at J to 4 bases, leaving 4 bases not matched to a gene. This CDR3 comprises 14 residues. The CDR3 spells CASSPGRRPDTQYF. The DNA for the CDR3 is TGTGCCAGCTCACCCGGGAGGAGGCCAGATACGCAGTATTTT.

A few counts support this clonotype. CDR3 bases: TGTGCCAGCAGCTTAGGGGACTCAGCGAGGAACACCGGGGAGCTGTTTTTT. This sequence encodes CASSLGDSARNTGELFF. The chain links TRBV11-2 to TRBJ2-2, with a weak D call TRBD2 (6 bases). In germline, CDR1 is SGHAT, CDR2 FQNNGV. The CDR3 has 17 amino acids. V was trimmed by 1 base and J by 1 base, leaving 13 bases between them. The full variable domain, its missing parts supplied by reference TRBV11-2 and TRBJ2-2, is EAGVAQSPRYKIIEKRQSVAFWCNPISGHATLYWYQQILGQGPKLLIQFQNNGVVDDSQLPKDRFSAERLKGVDSTLKIQPAKLEDSAVYLCASSLGDSARNTGELFFGEGSRLTVL.

This clonotype was observed a few times. The genes are TRBV5-4 and TRBJ2-2; 12 nucleotides agree with TRBD2. The germline gives CDR1 SGHNT, CDR2 YYREEE (reference sequence). Trimming cost V 4 bases and J 0 bases; bases outside gene matches: 4. The CDR3 consists of 17 residues. The CDR3 DNA reads as TGTGCCAGCAGCCCCGGACTAGCGGGATCGAACACCGGGGAGCTGTTTTTT. As protein: CASSPGLAGSNTGELFF.

This clonotype was observed a handful of times. This rearrangement joins TRBV3-1 to TRBJ2-7; D may be TRBD2 (6 bases). This CDR3 is 12 amino acids long. Germline V gene sequence: CDR1 LGHDT, CDR2 YNNKEL (reference sequence). The V gene lost 4 bases and the J gene lost 3 bases, with 7 bases spanning the gap. As DNA, the CDR3 is TGTGCCAGCAGCCTGGGACTCTACGAGCAGTACTTC. Its protein is CASSLGLYEQYF.

V gene TRBV5-1 combines with J gene TRBJ2-1; D uncertain. CDR1 and CDR2 (germline): SGHRS, YFSETQ. The CDR3 consists of 15 residues. V lost 1 base and J lost 4, with 12 bases in between. The CDR3 here is CASSLSIQTYNEQFF. The CDR3 region has the DNA TGCGCCAGCAGCTTGTCGATCCAGACTTACAATGAGCAGTTCTTC.

This clonotype has at least ten counts. J is TRBJ1-5 and V is TRBV12-3 or TRBV12-4; D unclear. The CDR3 runs to 13 residues. Deletions cut 6 bases from V and 4 bases from J, with 10 bases between. CDR3: CASSPSENQPQHF. The CDR3, as DNA: TGTGCCAGCAGCCCCAGTGAGAATCAGCCCCAGCATTTT.

The table lists this clonotype with many counts. CDR3 DNA: TGCGCCAGCAGCTTGGCCCCCCCAGGGAGCGGGGGGTACGAGCAGTACTTC. This translates into CASSLAPPGSGGYEQYF. V is TRBV5-1 and J is TRBJ2-7, with 9 nucleotides matching TRBD2. J lost 4 bases, V lost 0 bases, and 11 bases had no gene match. The CDR3 is 17 amino acids. Germline lookup yields CDR1 SGHRS and CDR2 YFSETQ.

This clonotype has a count of ten or more. This chain joins TRBV10-3 and TRBJ2-1; 11 nucleotides align to TRBD2. The germline V gene has CDR1 ENHRY and CDR2 SYGVKD. V was clipped by 7 bases and J by 5 bases; unmatched bases: 7. The CDR3 contains 15 residues. The CDR3 here is CAIIDGTSGNNEQFF. CDR3 bases: TGTGCCATCATTGACGGGACTAGCGGAAACAATGAGCAGTTCTTC.

V usage is TRBV7-9 and J usage is TRBJ2-7, with D perhaps matching TRBD1 (5 bases). Trimming removed 8 bases at V and 7 bases at J, with 12 bases between. Germline CDR1 and CDR2: SEHNR and FQNEAQ (reference sequence). The CDR3 has 11 residues. This CDR3 is CASEGVREQYF. The DNA for the CDR3 is TGTGCCAGCGAAGGGGTCCGGGAGCAGTACTTC. Filled out from reference TRBV7-9 and TRBJ2-7, the complete variable domain reads DTGVSQNPRHKITKRGQNVTFRCDPISEHNRLYWYRQTLGQGPEFLTYFQNEAQLEKSRLLSDRFSAERPKGSFSTLEIQRTEQGDSAMYLCASEGVREQYFGPGTRLTVT.

There are many counts of this clonotype. The V and J genes are TRBV7-3 and TRBJ2-2; TRBD1 or TRBD2 may be the D gene (5 bases each). Germline CDR1 is SGHTA and CDR2 is FQGTGA. Between the trimmed V and J ends, which lost 5 bases and 7 bases, there was a span of 14 bases. This CDR3 spans 14 amino acids. This CDR3 is CASSGTGIGGELFF. The CDR3 bases are TGTGCCAGCAGCGGGACGGGGATTGGCGGGGAGCTGTTTTTT.